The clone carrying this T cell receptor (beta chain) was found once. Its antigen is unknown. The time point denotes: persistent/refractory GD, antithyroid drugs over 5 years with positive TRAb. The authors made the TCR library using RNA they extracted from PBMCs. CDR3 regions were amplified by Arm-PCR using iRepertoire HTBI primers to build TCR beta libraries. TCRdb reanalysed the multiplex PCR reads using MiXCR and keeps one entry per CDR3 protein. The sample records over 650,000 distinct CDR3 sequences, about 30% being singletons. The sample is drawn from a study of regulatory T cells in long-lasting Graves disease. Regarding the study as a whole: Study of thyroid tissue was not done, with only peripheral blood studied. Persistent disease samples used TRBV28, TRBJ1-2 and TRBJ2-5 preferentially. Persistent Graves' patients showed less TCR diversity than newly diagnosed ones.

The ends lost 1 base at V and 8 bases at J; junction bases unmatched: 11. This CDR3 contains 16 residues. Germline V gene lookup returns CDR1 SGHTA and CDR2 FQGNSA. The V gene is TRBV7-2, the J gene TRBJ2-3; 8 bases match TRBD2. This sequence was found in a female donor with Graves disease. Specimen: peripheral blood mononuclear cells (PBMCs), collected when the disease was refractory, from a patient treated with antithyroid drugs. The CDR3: CASSLVLAPGGFTQYF. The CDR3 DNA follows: TGTGCCAGCAGCTTAGTTTTGGCGCCGGGGGGGTTTACGCAGTATTTT.